This TCR beta chain originates from a study of OX40 agonist ivuxolimab in advanced cancers. Study as a whole: Dose-escalation patients' cancers were hepatocellular carcinoma, melanoma, renal cell or head and neck cancer.

The table lists this clone with a few counts. The CDR3 spans 14 residues. V was pared by 5 bases and J by 7 bases, with 9 bases of the junction left unmatched. Germline V gene sequence: CDR1 MDHEN, CDR2 SYDVKM. Assay used: immunoSEQ multiplex PCR; TCRdb lists only in-frame clones, some missing. The table records over 45,000 clones, under 90% of them present only once. The chain combines TRBV28 with TRBJ2-3; 7 nucleotides match TRBD1. This clonotype was obtained from an adult with an advanced solid tumor such as melanoma, head and neck, liver or kidney cancer. The specimen comprised CD4+ or CD8+ T cells sorted from blood, sampled in a trial of the OX40 agonist ivuxolimab. The CDR3 DNA is TGTGCCAGCAGTACTCGGAAGGGGGCAAATACGCAGTATTTT. It yields the protein CASSTRKGANTQYF.